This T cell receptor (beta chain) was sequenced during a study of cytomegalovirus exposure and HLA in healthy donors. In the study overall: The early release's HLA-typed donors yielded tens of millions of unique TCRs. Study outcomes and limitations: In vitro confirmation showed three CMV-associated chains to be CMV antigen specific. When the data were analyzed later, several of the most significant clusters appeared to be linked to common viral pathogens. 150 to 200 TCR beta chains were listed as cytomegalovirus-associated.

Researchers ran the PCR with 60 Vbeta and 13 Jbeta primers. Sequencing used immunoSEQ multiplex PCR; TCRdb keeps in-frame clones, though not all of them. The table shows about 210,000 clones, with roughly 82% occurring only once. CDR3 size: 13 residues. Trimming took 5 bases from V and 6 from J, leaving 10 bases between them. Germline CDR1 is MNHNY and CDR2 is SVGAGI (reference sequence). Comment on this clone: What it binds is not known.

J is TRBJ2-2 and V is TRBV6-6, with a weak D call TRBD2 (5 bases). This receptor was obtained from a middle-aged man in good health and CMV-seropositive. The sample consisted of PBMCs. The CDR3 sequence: CASSQTNPGELFF. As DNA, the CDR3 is TGTGCCAGCAGTCAGACTAACCCCGGGGAGCTGTTTTTT.